A single sample is the source of the 3 T cell receptor beta chains below, sequenced in a study of blood T cell repertoires in COVID-19. Clones were sequenced by immunoSEQ multiplex PCR, and TCRdb holds only the in-frame ones, with some missing. Here the sample spans some 320,000 clones, 65% to 90% being singletons. Sequenced: peripheral blood. Receptors were obtained from a human donor in a cohort sampled during active COVID-19.

The chain employs TRBV7-9 and TRBJ2-1; D is possibly TRBD2 (6 bases). This CDR3 is 16 amino acids long. V was trimmed by 4 bases and J by 3 bases, leaving 16 bases between them. Germline CDR1 and CDR2: SEHNR and FQNEAQ (reference sequence). CDR3 residues: CASSSSQAGRYNEQFF. CDR3 in DNA: TGTGCCAGCAGCTCATCTCAAGCGGGCCGCTACAATGAGCAGTTCTTC.

The V call is TRBV30, the J call TRBJ1-2, with D possibly being TRBD1 (6 bases). V was cut by 3 bases and J by 4 bases, with 9 bases left in between. CDR1 and CDR2 from the germline V gene are GTSNPN and SVGIG (reference sequence). The CDR3 contains 12 residues. The CDR3 bases are TGTGCCTGGAGATCACAGGGCTATGGCTACACCTTC. Its protein product is CAWRSQGYGYTF.

The chain has TRBV9 and TRBJ1-2; D is perhaps TRBD1 (6 bases). This CDR3 spans 15 amino acids. The ends were cut back, 3 bases at V and 2 bases at J, with 14 bases in the middle. Germline lookup yields CDR1 SGDLS and CDR2 YYNGEE. In nucleotides, the CDR3 is TGTGCCAGCAGCGCTCGGGGACACCTCAACTATGGCTACACCTTC. Translating gives CASSARGHLNYGYTF.